Listed below are T cell receptor beta chains from one sample, sequenced in a study of blood T cell repertoires in COVID-19. Method: immunoSEQ multiplex PCR; TCRdb's copy keeps in-frame clones and lacks some. Counted here are 250,000 to 300,000 clones, around 86% occurring once; the ten biggest clones make up 2% to 2.5%. The sequencing input was peripheral blood. The receptors stem from a middle-aged man with acute or convalescent COVID-19. Each CDR3 is given with its conserved first and last residue. The order of the fields is CDR3 protein, CDR3 DNA, D gene, J gene, V gene, clone size. D genes are given only for firm matches. A clone size is listed for some rows: how often the clone was seen (once, few, many), or a class if it is expanded.

cdr3_aa: CASSSWTATNEKLFF
cdr3_nt: TGTGCCAGCAGCAGCTGGACAGCAACTAATGAAAAACTGTTTTTT
d_call: .
j_call: TRBJ1-4
v_call: TRBV7-9
clone_size: .

cdr3_aa: CASSLAEFGDTDTQYF
cdr3_nt: TGTGCCAGCAGCTTGGCCGAATTCGGGGACACAGATACGCAGTATTTT
d_call: .
j_call: TRBJ2-3
v_call: TRBV5-6
clone_size: .

cdr3_aa: CASSTVRGSGGNTIYF
cdr3_nt: TGTGCCAGTAGTACAGTCCGGGGGTCCGGGGGAAACACCATATATTTT
d_call: .
j_call: TRBJ1-3
v_call: TRBV19
clone_size: .

cdr3_aa: CASSSQQGTEAFF
cdr3_nt: TGTGCCAGCAGCTCCCAACAGGGGACTGAAGCTTTCTTT
d_call: TRBD1
j_call: TRBJ1-1
v_call: TRBV7-2
clone_size: .

cdr3_aa: CASSQDIAGGRRTGELFF
cdr3_nt: TGTGCCAGCAGCCAAGATATAGCGGGGGGGCGGCGCACCGGGGAGCTGTTTTTT
d_call: TRBD2
j_call: TRBJ2-2
v_call: TRBV3-1/TRBV3-2
clone_size: .

cdr3_aa: CSFTGIYEQYF
cdr3_nt: TGCAGCTTTACAGGGATCTACGAGCAGTACTTC
d_call: .
j_call: TRBJ2-7
v_call: TRBV29-1
clone_size: .

cdr3_aa: CASSLSSRGLYGYTF
cdr3_nt: TGTGCCAGCAGTTTATCGAGTCGGGGACTCTATGGCTACACCTTC
d_call: .
j_call: TRBJ1-2
v_call: TRBV27
clone_size: .

cdr3_aa: CASSSPGTGTSYEQYF
cdr3_nt: TGCGCCAGCAGTAGTCCCGGGACAGGGACTTCCTACGAGCAGTACTTC
d_call: TRBD1
j_call: TRBJ2-7
v_call: TRBV5-1
clone_size: .

cdr3_aa: CASSVAEDIRYEQYF
cdr3_nt: TGTGCCAGCAGCGTAGCGGAGGATATAAGATACGAGCAGTACTTC
d_call: .
j_call: TRBJ2-7
v_call: TRBV9
clone_size: .

cdr3_aa: CASSLRDRVAGELFF
cdr3_nt: TGTGCCAGCAGCCTCCGGGACAGGGTTGCCGGGGAGCTGTTTTTT
d_call: TRBD1
j_call: TRBJ2-2
v_call: TRBV9
clone_size: .

cdr3_aa: CASSLHGGLLNEKLFF
cdr3_nt: TGTGCCAGCAGTTTACATGGGGGCCTCCTAAATGAAAAACTGTTTTTT
d_call: .
j_call: TRBJ1-4
v_call: TRBV6-6
clone_size: .

cdr3_aa: CASSPYPGEQFF
cdr3_nt: TGTGCCAGCAGCCCCTACCCGGGTGAGCAGTTCTTC
d_call: .
j_call: TRBJ2-1
v_call: TRBV6-5
clone_size: .

cdr3_aa: CASSLRTGGLADTQYF
cdr3_nt: TGTGCCAGCAGCTTGAGGACAGGGGGCCTAGCAGATACGCAGTATTTT
d_call: TRBD1
j_call: TRBJ2-3
v_call: TRBV9
clone_size: .

cdr3_aa: CASTGQGVAFF
cdr3_nt: TGTGCCAGCACAGGGCAGGGTGTAGCTTTCTTT
d_call: .
j_call: TRBJ1-1
v_call: TRBV12-3/TRBV12-4
clone_size: once

cdr3_aa: CASSASGHQPQHF
cdr3_nt: TGTGCCAGTAGTGCATCAGGGCACCAGCCCCAGCATTTT
d_call: .
j_call: TRBJ1-5
v_call: TRBV19
clone_size: .

cdr3_aa: CASSPGGRGNEQFF
cdr3_nt: TGTGCCAGCAGCCCGGGAGGAAGAGGCAATGAGCAGTTCTTC
d_call: TRBD2
j_call: TRBJ2-1
v_call: TRBV7-3
clone_size: .

cdr3_aa: CASSREVGEQYF
cdr3_nt: TGTGCCAGCAGCCGGGAAGTTGGGGAGCAGTACTTC
d_call: .
j_call: TRBJ2-7
v_call: TRBV7-2
clone_size: .

cdr3_aa: CASSITVLTSTDTQYF
cdr3_nt: TGTGCCAGTAGTATCACGGTTTTAACTAGCACAGATACGCAGTATTTT
d_call: .
j_call: TRBJ2-3
v_call: TRBV19
clone_size: .

cdr3_aa: CAISETGDYGYTF
cdr3_nt: TGTGCCATCAGTGAAACAGGGGACTATGGCTACACCTTC
d_call: TRBD1
j_call: TRBJ1-2
v_call: TRBV10-3
clone_size: .

cdr3_aa: CASSLVGADSYEQYF
cdr3_nt: TGTGCCAGCAGCTTGGTAGGGGCCGACTCCTACGAGCAGTACTTC
d_call: .
j_call: TRBJ2-7
v_call: TRBV5-4
clone_size: .

cdr3_aa: CASSFTGTGGSLHF
cdr3_nt: TGTGCCAGCAGCTTTACCGGGACAGGGGGGTCCCTCCACTTT
d_call: TRBD1
j_call: TRBJ1-6
v_call: TRBV5-4
clone_size: few

cdr3_aa: CASSPPIARSNYGYTF
cdr3_nt: TGTGCCAGCTCACCACCAATCGCGAGGAGTAACTATGGCTACACCTTC
d_call: .
j_call: TRBJ1-2
v_call: TRBV18
clone_size: .

cdr3_aa: CASSVGWRGSYNEQFF
cdr3_nt: TGTGCCAGCAGCGTAGGGTGGCGGGGGTCCTACAATGAGCAGTTCTTC
d_call: TRBD2
j_call: TRBJ2-1
v_call: TRBV9
clone_size: .

cdr3_aa: CASSNRDRGDEKLFF
cdr3_nt: TGCGCCAGCAGCAACCGGGACAGGGGGGATGAAAAACTGTTTTTT
d_call: TRBD1
j_call: TRBJ1-4
v_call: TRBV5-1
clone_size: .

cdr3_aa: CATSRDRGNTGELFF
cdr3_nt: TGTGCCACCAGCAGAGACAGGGGTAACACCGGGGAGCTGTTTTTT
d_call: .
j_call: TRBJ2-2
v_call: TRBV15
clone_size: .

cdr3_aa: CASSEALGTSAVKLFF
cdr3_nt: TGTGCCAGCAGTGAAGCGCTAGGGACATCGGCGGTAAAACTGTTTTTT
d_call: .
j_call: TRBJ1-4
v_call: TRBV2
clone_size: .

cdr3_aa: CASNQGYSPLHF
cdr3_nt: TGTGCCAGCAACCAGGGCTATTCACCCCTCCACTTT
d_call: .
j_call: TRBJ1-6
v_call: TRBV2
clone_size: .

cdr3_aa: CSVRTSGGAVGNEQFF
cdr3_nt: TGCAGCGTGCGAACTAGCGGGGGGGCCGTGGGGAATGAGCAGTTCTTC
d_call: TRBD2
j_call: TRBJ2-1
v_call: TRBV29-1
clone_size: .

cdr3_aa: CASSVGRGESGGYTF
cdr3_nt: TGCGCCAGCAGTGTCGGGAGGGGTGAGTCCGGCGGCTACACCTTC
d_call: .
j_call: TRBJ1-2
v_call: TRBV10-2
clone_size: .

cdr3_aa: CASSPGQGPDEQFF
cdr3_nt: TGTGCCAGCAGCCCCGGACAGGGTCCGGATGAGCAGTTCTTC
d_call: TRBD1
j_call: TRBJ2-1
v_call: TRBV3-1/TRBV3-2
clone_size: few

cdr3_aa: CASSPSGGGGRTQYF
cdr3_nt: TGTGCCAGCAGCCCGAGTGGCGGGGGTGGTCGTACGCAGTATTTT
d_call: TRBD2
j_call: TRBJ2-3
v_call: TRBV3-1/TRBV3-2
clone_size: few

cdr3_aa: CASGGGAQQYF
cdr3_nt: TGTGCCAGTGGAGGGGGCGCACAGCAGTACTTC
d_call: .
j_call: TRBJ2-7
v_call: TRBV9
clone_size: .

cdr3_aa: CASSDGRGALQPQHF
cdr3_nt: TGTGCCAGCAGCGACGGACGGGGGGCGCTTCAGCCCCAGCATTTT
d_call: .
j_call: TRBJ1-5
v_call: TRBV5-5
clone_size: .

cdr3_aa: CASSAQASAGGQPQHF
cdr3_nt: TGTGCCAGCAGCGCACAGGCCTCAGCGGGGGGTCAGCCCCAGCATTTT
d_call: .
j_call: TRBJ1-5
v_call: TRBV7-9
clone_size: .

cdr3_aa: CASSFARTPYEQYF
cdr3_nt: TGCGCCAGCAGCTTCGCCAGGACACCCTACGAGCAGTACTTC
d_call: .
j_call: TRBJ2-7
v_call: TRBV5-1
clone_size: .

cdr3_aa: CASSWGGAPREQYF
cdr3_nt: TGTGCCAGCAGTTGGGGGGGTGCGCCCCGTGAGCAGTACTTC
d_call: TRBD2
j_call: TRBJ2-7
v_call: TRBV27
clone_size: few

cdr3_aa: CASRQSGGSWSEQFF
cdr3_nt: TGTGCCAGCAGACAAAGCGGGGGATCCTGGAGTGAGCAGTTCTTC
d_call: TRBD2
j_call: TRBJ2-1
v_call: TRBV14
clone_size: few

cdr3_aa: CASSLDTGELFF
cdr3_nt: TGTGCCAGCTCACTCGACACCGGGGAGCTGTTTTTT
d_call: .
j_call: TRBJ2-2
v_call: TRBV18
clone_size: .

cdr3_aa: CASSRLTVGRYEQYF
cdr3_nt: TGTGCCAGCAGCAGACTTACCGTTGGTCGCTACGAGCAGTACTTC
d_call: .
j_call: TRBJ2-7
v_call: TRBV14
clone_size: .

cdr3_aa: CASSLNRGSSYNSPLHF
cdr3_nt: TGTGCCAGTAGTTTAAACAGGGGGAGCTCCTATAATTCACCCCTCCACTTT
d_call: TRBD1
j_call: TRBJ1-6
v_call: TRBV19
clone_size: .

cdr3_aa: CASSPSSGGAHNEQFF
cdr3_nt: TGCGCCAGCAGCCCCTCTAGCGGGGGGGCTCACAATGAGCAGTTCTTC
d_call: TRBD2
j_call: TRBJ2-1
v_call: TRBV5-1
clone_size: .

cdr3_aa: CAIRKGQGLNEQYF
cdr3_nt: TGTGCCATCAGAAAGGGACAGGGGCTCAACGAGCAGTACTTC
d_call: TRBD1
j_call: TRBJ2-7
v_call: TRBV10-3
clone_size: .

cdr3_aa: CASSLGQVTTYEQYF
cdr3_nt: TGTGCCAGCAGCTTAGGACAGGTAACGACCTACGAGCAGTACTTC
d_call: .
j_call: TRBJ2-7
v_call: TRBV11-3
clone_size: .

cdr3_aa: CASSPDTLNTEAFF
cdr3_nt: TGCGCCAGCAGTCCGGACACCTTGAACACTGAAGCTTTCTTT
d_call: .
j_call: TRBJ1-1
v_call: TRBV10-1
clone_size: .

cdr3_aa: CASSPPPGLAGQETQYF
cdr3_nt: TGTGCCAGTAGCCCCCCCCCGGGACTAGCGGGGCAAGAGACCCAGTACTTC
d_call: TRBD2
j_call: TRBJ2-5
v_call: TRBV19
clone_size: .

cdr3_aa: CASSEVRLAGANTGELFF
cdr3_nt: TGTGCCAGCAGTGAAGTGAGGCTAGCGGGGGCTAACACCGGGGAGCTGTTTTTT
d_call: TRBD2
j_call: TRBJ2-2
v_call: TRBV6-1
clone_size: .